Each of the 22 T cell receptor beta chains below was sequenced from the same sample in a study of blood T cell repertoires in COVID-19. Generated by immunoSEQ multiplex PCR, the TCRdb table keeps only in-frame clones and is missing some. The sample lists fewer than 100,000 clones, less than 90% occurring once. Sequencing was done on a sample of peripheral blood. These receptors originate from a man aged 60 to 75 with acute or convalescent COVID-19.

This chain uses TRBV6-5 with TRBJ1-2; 7 nucleotides line up with TRBD1. There are 14 residues in the CDR3. With 4 bases clipped from V and 4 bases from J, the junction kept 6 bases outside the gene matches. Per the germline V gene, CDR1 is MNHEY and CDR2 is SVGAGI. Here the CDR3 reads CASSSTGKTYGYTF. DNA for the CDR3: TGTGCCAGCAGTTCGACAGGGAAGACCTATGGCTACACCTTC.

This chain links TRBV5-1 with TRBJ1-2, with D unresolved. Germline V gene sequence: CDR1 SGHRS, CDR2 YFSETQ. The CDR3 totals 14 residues. V was cut by 4 bases and J by 4 bases, with 14 bases left in between. This CDR3 is CASSRTRDGYGYTF. The CDR3 coding sequence is TGCGCCAGCAGCCGAACACGGGATGGCTATGGCTACACCTTC.

The V call is TRBV6-5, the J call TRBJ2-7; 8 nucleotides agree with TRBD1. The CDR3 extends over 12 amino acids. Germline-derived CDR1 and CDR2 are MNHEY and SVGAGI. With 8 bases clipped from V and 4 bases from J, the junction kept 4 bases outside the gene matches. This chain's CDR3 is CASSDRGYEQYF. The CDR3 DNA reads TGTGCCAGCTCAGACAGGGGTTACGAGCAGTACTTC.

The V call is TRBV30, the J call TRBJ2-2, with TRBD2 matching over 13 bases. From germline, CDR1 is GTSNPN and CDR2 SVGIG (reference sequence). The ends lost 1 base at V and 9 bases at J; junction bases unmatched: 5. This CDR3 spans 15 amino acids. CDR3 protein: CAWSGGTSGIRELFF. CDR3 in DNA: TGTGCCTGGAGTGGGGGGACTAGCGGGATCCGGGAGCTGTTTTTT.

V usage is TRBV29-1 and J usage is TRBJ2-3; 8 bases match TRBD1. Germline V CDR1 and CDR2: SQVTM, ANQGSEA. V dropped 4 bases and J dropped 4; count of bases not matched to a gene: 4. The CDR3 consists of 13 residues. CDR3 sequence reads: CSVGNRGADTQYF. The DNA of the CDR3 is TGCAGCGTTGGAAACAGGGGGGCAGATACGCAGTATTTT.

The genes are TRBV5-6 and TRBJ2-7; D is possibly TRBD1 (5 bases). The CDR3 is made up of 15 amino acids. Trimming pared 1 base from V and 4 bases from J, leaving 15 bases between. Looked up from germline, CDR1 is SGHDT and CDR2 is YYEEEE. The CDR3 protein is CASSLNSGLRYEQYF. CDR3 bases: TGTGCCAGCAGCTTGAACTCAGGGCTCAGGTACGAGCAGTACTTC.

CDR3 residues: CASSPGQGVGIYEQFF. CDR3 DNA: TGTGCCAGCTCACCGGGACAGGGGGTCGGTATCTATGAGCAGTTCTTC. The chain carries TRBV18 and TRBJ2-1, with 11 bases fitting TRBD1. This CDR3 spans 16 amino acids. The junction had 9 bases not matched to a gene; V was cut back by 3 bases and J by 8 bases. Germline loops: CDR1 KGHSH, CDR2 LQKENI.

The genes are TRBV20-1 and TRBJ2-5, with 10 bases aligning to TRBD2. From germline, CDR1 is DFQATT and CDR2 SNEGSKA (reference sequence). The V segment lost 3 bases and the J segment 5 bases; nucleotides outside the gene matches: 12. This CDR3 region has 16 residues. CDR3: CSASRKSGRGGETQYF. The CDR3 bases are TGCAGTGCTAGTCGGAAGAGCGGGAGGGGGGGCGAGACCCAGTACTTC.

The chain uses TRBV5-1 and TRBJ1-2; D possibly corresponds to TRBD1 (5 bases). Per the germline V gene, CDR1 is SGHRS and CDR2 is YFSETQ. The CDR3 spans 14 residues. Trimming took 2 bases from V and 1 from J, leaving 9 bases between them. This chain's CDR3 is CASSFYDSNYGYTF. The CDR3 DNA reads TGCGCCAGCAGCTTTTATGACAGTAACTATGGCTACACCTTC.

The rearrangement joins TRBV10-3 to TRBJ2-4, with TRBD2 matching over 9 bases. This CDR3 comprises 17 residues. Germline values: CDR1 ENHRY, CDR2 SYGVKD. Germline trimming cut 0 bases from V and 2 bases from J; bases unmatched to any gene: 5. CDR3 region: CAISESTAGGTKNIQYF. In DNA form, the CDR3 reads TGTGCCATCAGTGAGTCCACAGCGGGAGGAACCAAAAACATTCAGTACTTC.

This sequence joins TRBV9 and TRBJ2-1; 9 nucleotides agree with TRBD1. Germline V gene lookup returns CDR1 SGDLS and CDR2 YYNGEE. V shed 6 bases, J shed 9 bases, and the junction held 16 bases outside the gene matches. The CDR3 covers 16 residues. In nucleotides, the CDR3 is TGTGCCAGCACCCTAAGAGGGGACAGGGTATCTCGTGAGCAGTTCTTC. It yields the protein CASTLRGDRVSREQFF.

This clone is a singleton in its sample. The rearrangement joins TRBV5-5 to TRBJ2-7; TRBD2 aligns across 12 bases. Germline V CDR1 and CDR2: SGHKS, YYEKEE (reference sequence). The CDR3 totals 15 residues. V lost 2 bases to trimming and J lost 6 bases; unmatched junction nucleotides: 6. CDR3 sequence reads: CASSLWTSGISEQYF. DNA for the CDR3: TGTGCCAGCAGCTTATGGACTAGCGGGATAAGCGAGCAGTACTTC. The variable domain in full, completed from reference TRBV5-5 and TRBJ2-7, reads DAGVTQSPTHLIKTRGQQVTLRCSPISGHKSVSWYQQVLGQGPQFIFQYYEKEERGRGNFPDRFSARQFPNYSSELNVNALLLGDSALYLCASSLWTSGISEQYFGPGTRLTVT.

The genes are TRBV10-3 and TRBJ2-7; TRBD2 might be the D (7 bases). Germline V gene data show CDR1 as ENHRY and CDR2 as SYGVKD. The length of the CDR3 is 13 residues. V lost 6 bases, J lost 4 bases, and 13 bases lay in between. CDR3 in amino acids: CAISPRGAYEQYF. The CDR3 nucleotides read TGTGCCATCAGCCCCCGGGGGGCTTACGAGCAGTACTTC.

This chain joins TRBV5-1 and TRBJ1-6; 10 bases line up with TRBD1. V shed 2 bases and J 6 bases; nucleotides not matched to a gene: 2. Germline V CDR1 and CDR2: SGHRS, YFSETQ. This CDR3 region has 15 residues. CDR3 protein: CASSLDRGLNSPLHF. The CDR3 nucleotides are TGCGCCAGCAGCTTAGACAGGGGGCTTAATTCACCCCTCCACTTT. Together with reference TRBV5-1 and TRBJ1-6, the CDR3 gives the full variable domain: KAGVTQTPRYLIKTRGQQVTLSCSPISGHRSVSWYQQTPGQGLQFLFEYFSETQRNKGNFPGRFSGRQFSNSRSEMNVSTLELGDSALYLCASSLDRGLNSPLHFGNGTRLTVT.

The chain employs TRBV2 and TRBJ1-5; D ambiguous. Between the trimmed V and J ends, which lost 7 bases and 4 bases, there was a span of 8 bases. This CDR3 comprises 12 residues. CDR1 and CDR2 from the germline V gene are SNHLY and FYNNEI. CDR3 protein: CASNLGNQPQHF. The CDR3 nucleotides are TGTGCCAGCAATCTCGGTAATCAGCCCCAGCATTTT.

This rearrangement joins TRBV30 to TRBJ1-3, with a possible D match to TRBD1 (5 bases). Trimming removed 2 bases from V and 3 bases from J, with 14 bases in between. From germline, CDR1 is GTSNPN and CDR2 SVGIG (reference sequence). The CDR3 is 15 amino acids. The CDR3 protein is CAWSFGGNVGNTIYF. In DNA form, the CDR3 reads TGTGCCTGGAGTTTCGGGGGGAACGTTGGAAACACCATATATTTT.

This clone was seen a few times. The chain employs TRBV9 and TRBJ1-1; TRBD1 might be the D (5 bases). There are 15 residues in the CDR3. The germline CDR1 and CDR2 sequences are SGDLS and YYNGEE. Trimming removed 0 bases at V and 1 base at J, with 10 bases between. The CDR3 region is CASSVVGAGNTEAFF. As DNA, the CDR3 is TGTGCCAGCAGCGTAGTAGGGGCAGGGAACACTGAAGCTTTCTTT.

V and J are TRBV10-3 and TRBJ1-2; TRBD1 agrees at 8 bases. Germline assignment: CDR1 ENHRY and CDR2 SYGVKD. The V gene end was trimmed by 5 bases and the J gene end by 4 bases; junction bases not matched to a gene: 3. The CDR3 loop spans 13 amino acids. CDR3 amino acids: CAISQGAGYGYTF. CDR3 DNA sequence: TGTGCCATCAGTCAGGGGGCTGGCTATGGCTACACCTTC.

The J gene is TRBJ2-3, the V gene TRBV7-9; possibly TRBD1 for D (6 bases). The V gene lost 2 bases and the J gene lost 4 bases, with 19 bases spanning the gap. Germline CDR1 and CDR2: SEHNR and FQNEAQ (reference sequence). CDR3 size: 17 residues. The CDR3 sequence: CASSLMVGASHSDTQYF. CDR3 nucleotides: TGTGCCAGCAGCTTAATGGTGGGGGCGAGTCACTCAGATACGCAGTATTTT.

The V gene is TRBV5-1, the J gene TRBJ2-1, with 10 nucleotides matching TRBD2. Germline V gives CDR1 SGHRS, CDR2 YFSETQ. Trimming removed 0 bases from V and 9 bases from J; junction bases left unmatched: 9. CDR3 length: 16 residues. The CDR3 region is CASSLAGLAGGIEQFF. The CDR3 DNA is TGCGCCAGCAGCTTGGCCGGATTAGCGGGAGGCATTGAGCAGTTCTTC.

The gene calls are TRBV6-2 or TRBV6-3 and TRBJ2-2, with D perhaps TRBD2 (5 bases). Between the trimmed V and J ends, which lost 5 bases and 8 bases, there was a span of 15 bases. CDR1 and CDR2 (germline): MNHEY, SVGEGT. There are 14 residues in the CDR3. The DNA of the CDR3 is TGTGCCAGCAGTCGACGACTACGGAAAGGGGAGCTGTTTTTT. Protein: CASSRRLRKGELFF.

The chain is built from TRBV27 and TRBJ2-7; D is possibly TRBD1 (5 bases). The V end lost 3 bases, the J end lost 3 bases, and 9 bases lay between the germline ends. The germline V gene encodes CDR1 MNHEY and CDR2 SMNVEV (reference sequence). This CDR3 region has 13 residues. Written as DNA, the CDR3 is TGTGCCAGCAGTTTCCGACAGTACTACGAGCAGTACTTC. Amino acids: CASSFRQYYEQYF.